These 2 T cell receptor beta chains came from one sample sequenced in a study of blood T cells in healthy people across ages. A second PCR of 7 to 11 cycles used a sample-barcoded 5' primer and a J-beta primer mix. One entry per CDR3 protein, called by TCRdb with MiXCR from the 5' RACE reads. The table shows 700,000 to 950,000 distinct CDR3 sequences, with about 40% occurring only once. Input material: blood. The receptors shown here come from a woman aged 55 to 70 in good health.

CDR3 protein: CASSPQGLGANTEAFF. CDR3 in DNA: TGTGCCAGCAGCCCTCAAGGTTTGGGGGCGAACACTGAAGCTTTCTTT. The chain joins TRBV13 to TRBJ1-1; D is possibly TRBD1 (6 bases). Germline CDR1 and CDR2: PRHDT and FYEKMQ (reference sequence). This CDR3 region has 16 residues. Trimming removed 5 bases from V and 1 base from J, with 17 bases in between. Full variable domain (outside the CDR3, taken from reference TRBV13 and TRBJ1-1): AAGVIQSPRHLIKEKRETATLKCYPIPRHDTVYWYQQGPGQDPQFLISFYEKMQSDKGSIPDRFSAQQFSDYHSELNMSSLELGDSALYFCASSPQGLGANTEAFFGQGTRLTVV.

This chain connects TRBV28 to TRBJ2-3; no definite D call. Deletions cut 11 bases from V and 4 bases from J, with 13 bases between. Germline loops: CDR1 MDHEN, CDR2 SYDVKM. The CDR3 length is 12 residues. CDR3 sequence: CASLSSADTQYF. The CDR3 DNA is TGTGCCTCCTTGAGTTCCGCAGATACGCAGTATTTT.